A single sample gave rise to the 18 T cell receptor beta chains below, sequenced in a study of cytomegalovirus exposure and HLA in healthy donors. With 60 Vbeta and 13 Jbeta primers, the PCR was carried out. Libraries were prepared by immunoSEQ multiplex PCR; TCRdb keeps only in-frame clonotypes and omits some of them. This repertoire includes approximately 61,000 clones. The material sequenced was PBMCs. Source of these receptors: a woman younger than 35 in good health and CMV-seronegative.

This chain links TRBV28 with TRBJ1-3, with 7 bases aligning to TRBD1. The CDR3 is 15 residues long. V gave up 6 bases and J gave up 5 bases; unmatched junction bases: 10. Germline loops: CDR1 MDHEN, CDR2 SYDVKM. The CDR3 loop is CASSPLGGGRNTIYF. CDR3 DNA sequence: TGTGCCAGCAGCCCCTTAGGGGGCGGGAGAAACACCATATATTTT.

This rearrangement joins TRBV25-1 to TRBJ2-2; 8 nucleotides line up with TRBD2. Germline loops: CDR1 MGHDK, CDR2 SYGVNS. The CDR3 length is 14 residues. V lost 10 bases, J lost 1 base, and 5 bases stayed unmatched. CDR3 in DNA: TGTGCCACCAGACGGGGGGGGAACACCGGGGAGCTGTTTTTT. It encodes CATRRGGNTGELFF.

CDR3 amino acids: CASSQDVFFTDTQYF. The CDR3 coding sequence is TGCGCCAGCAGCCAAGACGTCTTCTTCACAGATACGCAGTATTTT. This chain uses TRBV4-1 with TRBJ2-3; no reliable D call. V was cut by 0 bases and J by 2 bases, with 9 bases left in between. Germline-derived CDR1 and CDR2 are MGHRA and YSYEKL. The CDR3 has 15 residues.

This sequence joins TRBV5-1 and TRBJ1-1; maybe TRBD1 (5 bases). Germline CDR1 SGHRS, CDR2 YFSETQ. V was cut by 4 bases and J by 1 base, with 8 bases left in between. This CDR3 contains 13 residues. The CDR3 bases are TGCGCCAGCAGCCATGGACAGAACACTGAAGCTTTCTTT. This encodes CASSHGQNTEAFF.

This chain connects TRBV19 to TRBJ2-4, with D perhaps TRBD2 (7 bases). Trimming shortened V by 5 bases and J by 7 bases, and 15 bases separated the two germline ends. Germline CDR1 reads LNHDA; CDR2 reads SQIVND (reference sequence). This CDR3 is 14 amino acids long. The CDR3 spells CASSLEGGSNIQYF. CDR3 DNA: TGTGCCAGTAGTCTCGAGGGGGGGTCGAACATTCAGTACTTC.

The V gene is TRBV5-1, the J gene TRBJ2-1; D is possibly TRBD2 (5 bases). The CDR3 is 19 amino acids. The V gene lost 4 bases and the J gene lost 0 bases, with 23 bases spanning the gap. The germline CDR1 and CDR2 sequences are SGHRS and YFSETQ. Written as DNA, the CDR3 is TGCGCCAGCAGCGCGCCCAACCCCTCAGCGGTAGGCTCCTACAATGAGCAGTTCTTC. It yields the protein CASSAPNPSAVGSYNEQFF.

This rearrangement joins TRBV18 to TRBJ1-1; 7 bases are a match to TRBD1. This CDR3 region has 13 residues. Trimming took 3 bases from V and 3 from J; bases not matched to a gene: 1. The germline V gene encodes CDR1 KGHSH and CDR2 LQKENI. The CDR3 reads CASSPDRYTEAFF. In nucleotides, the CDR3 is TGTGCCAGCTCACCGGACAGGTACACTGAAGCTTTCTTT.

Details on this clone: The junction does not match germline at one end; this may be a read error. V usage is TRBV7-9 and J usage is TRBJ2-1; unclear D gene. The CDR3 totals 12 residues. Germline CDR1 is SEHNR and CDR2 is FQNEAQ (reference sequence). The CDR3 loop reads CASRSSDNEQFF. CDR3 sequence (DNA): TGTGCCAGCAGGAGCTCCGACAATGAGCAGTTCTTC. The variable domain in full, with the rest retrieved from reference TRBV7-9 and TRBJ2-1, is DTGVSQNPRHKITKRGQNVTFRCDPISEHNRLYWYRQTLGQGPEFLTYFQNEAQLEKSRLLSDRFSAERPKGSFSTLEIQRTEQGDSAMYLCASRSSDNEQFFGPGTRLTVL.

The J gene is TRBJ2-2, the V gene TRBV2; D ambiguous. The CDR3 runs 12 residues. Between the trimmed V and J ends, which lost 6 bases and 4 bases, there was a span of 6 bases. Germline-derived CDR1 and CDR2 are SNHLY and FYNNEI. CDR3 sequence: CASRRLTGELFF. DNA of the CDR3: TGTGCCAGCAGGAGGCTCACCGGGGAGCTGTTTTTT.

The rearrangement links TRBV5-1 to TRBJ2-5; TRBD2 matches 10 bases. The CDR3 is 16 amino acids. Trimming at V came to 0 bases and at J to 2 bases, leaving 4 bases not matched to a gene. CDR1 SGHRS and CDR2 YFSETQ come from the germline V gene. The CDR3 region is CASSLGLAGAQETQYF. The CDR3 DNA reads TGCGCCAGCAGCTTGGGTCTAGCGGGAGCTCAAGAGACCCAGTACTTC.

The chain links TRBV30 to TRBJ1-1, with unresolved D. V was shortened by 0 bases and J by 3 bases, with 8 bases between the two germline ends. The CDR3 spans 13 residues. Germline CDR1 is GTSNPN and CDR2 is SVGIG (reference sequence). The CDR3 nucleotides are TGTGCCTGGAGTGTACTTGGGCACACTGAAGCTTTCTTT. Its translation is CAWSVLGHTEAFF.

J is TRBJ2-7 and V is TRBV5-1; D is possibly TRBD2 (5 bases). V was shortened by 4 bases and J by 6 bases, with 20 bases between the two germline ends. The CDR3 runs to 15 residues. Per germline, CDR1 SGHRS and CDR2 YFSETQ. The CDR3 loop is CASSPSWTGWGEQYF. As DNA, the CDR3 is TGCGCCAGCAGCCCCTCCTGGACGGGATGGGGCGAGCAGTACTTC.

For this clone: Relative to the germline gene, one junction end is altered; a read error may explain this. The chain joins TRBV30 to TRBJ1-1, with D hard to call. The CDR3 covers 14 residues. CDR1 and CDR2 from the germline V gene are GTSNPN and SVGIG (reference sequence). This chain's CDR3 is CAWSVMGGNTEDFF. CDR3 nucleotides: TGTGCCTGGAGTGTAATGGGAGGTAACACTGAAGATTTCTTT.

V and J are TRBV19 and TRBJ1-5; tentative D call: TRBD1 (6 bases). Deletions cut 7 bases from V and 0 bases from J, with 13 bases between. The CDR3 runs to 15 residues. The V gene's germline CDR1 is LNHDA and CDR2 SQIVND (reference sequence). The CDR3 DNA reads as TGTGCCAGTACCCCGGACAGTTATAGCAATCAGCCCCAGCATTTT. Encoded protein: CASTPDSYSNQPQHF. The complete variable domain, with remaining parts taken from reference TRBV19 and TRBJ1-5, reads DGGITQSPKYLFRKEGQNVTLSCEQNLNHDAMYWYRQDPGQGLRLIYYSQIVNDFQKGDIAEGYSVSREKKESFPLTVTSAQKNPTAFYLCASTPDSYSNQPQHFGDGTRLSIL.

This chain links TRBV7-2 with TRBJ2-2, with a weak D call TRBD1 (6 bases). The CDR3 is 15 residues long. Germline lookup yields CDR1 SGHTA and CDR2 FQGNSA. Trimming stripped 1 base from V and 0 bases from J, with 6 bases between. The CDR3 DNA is TGTGCCAGCAGCTTAGACAGGGCGAACACCGGGGAGCTGTTTTTT. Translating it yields CASSLDRANTGELFF.

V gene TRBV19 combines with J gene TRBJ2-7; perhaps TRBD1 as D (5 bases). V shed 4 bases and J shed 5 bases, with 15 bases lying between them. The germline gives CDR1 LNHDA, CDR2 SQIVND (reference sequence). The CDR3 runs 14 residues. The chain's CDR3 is CASSTSKGSDEQYF. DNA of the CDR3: TGTGCCAGTAGTACTTCTAAGGGGTCCGACGAGCAGTACTTC.

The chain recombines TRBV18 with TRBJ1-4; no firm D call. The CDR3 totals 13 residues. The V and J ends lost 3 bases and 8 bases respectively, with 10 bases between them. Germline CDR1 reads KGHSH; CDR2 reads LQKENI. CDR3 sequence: CASSPTREEKLFF. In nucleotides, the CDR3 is TGTGCCAGCTCACCGACTAGGGAGGAAAAACTGTTTTTT.

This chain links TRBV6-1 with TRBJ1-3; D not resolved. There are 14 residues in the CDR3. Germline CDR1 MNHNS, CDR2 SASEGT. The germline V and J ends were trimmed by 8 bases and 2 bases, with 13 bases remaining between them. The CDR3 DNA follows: TGTGCCAGCGAAGTGAAGGGAGCTGGAAACACCATATATTTT. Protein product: CASEVKGAGNTIYF.